The entry below describes one TCR beta chain. The clone's antigen remains unknown. No base qualities exist here, and no much larger clone lies one base off it. From its cysteine to its phenylalanine, the CDR3 spans 15 amino acids. The retained sequence is limited to the CDR3, 45 bases, with the frame set at the first base. The junction shows trimming of 7 bases on V and 1 base on J, and the gene matches do not reach 5 bases of it. CDR1 and CDR2 (LNHDA, SQIVND) derive from the germline V gene (reference sequence). Libraries were made using the immunoSEQ multiplex PCR assay. For the multiplex PCR, a mixture combining 60 forward primers for TCR Vbeta segments and 13 reverse primers for TCR Jbeta segments was used. The CDR3 region of rearranged TCR beta genes was amplified from genomic DNA with a multiplex PCR assay. Amplified TCR beta libraries were sequenced as 87-base-pair reads on the Illumina HiSeq System. The authors' analysis ran thus. A later analysis tallied around 82 million unique TCR beta chains across the 666 repertoires, and some 10 million of those chains were shared by two or more donors. A nearest-neighbor algorithm error-corrected the raw reads and collapsed the reads into unique sequences, merging closely related sequences to remove PCR and sequencing errors. To assign V, D and J gene segments, CDR3 sequences were aligned to IMGT reference sequences. For a sequence to be retained, at least a six-nucleotide match to both a V gene segment and a J gene segment was required. Rearrangements were called productive when the CDR3 lacked stop codons and stayed in frame with V and J; all others were non-productive. CDR3 was defined according to IMGT convention as the region running from the second conserved V-encoded cysteine to the conserved J-encoded phenylalanine. Sequences without an unambiguous match to a single V gene segment were excluded from the earlier analysis of 587 of the donors. An earlier analysis of under 750 of the donors called V segments functional above 56.7% productive rearrangements and segregating when the between-donor standard deviation exceeded 5%. A statistical classification framework was developed to diagnose cytomegalovirus status using the catalog of TCR beta chain sequences. In a later analysis, V and J genes were assigned by comparing TCR nucleotide sequences against IMGT/GENE-DB human TR gene sequences. A later analysis assigned CDR3 sequences and most-parsimonious VDJ recombination scenarios with the TCRdist pipeline. A later analysis defined each TCR beta chain by its CDR3 amino acid sequence plus V-gene family, and excluded reads lacking a unique V-gene family. In a later analysis, several hundred highly shared, low-generation-probability nucleotide sequences were removed to address suspected cross-contamination and a sequencing artifact. In a later analysis, a clonal expansion index for each public chain was calculated from normalized within-repertoire ranks of inferred template counts. In a later analysis, generation probabilities were computed with a VDJ recombination model fitted to out-of-frame rearrangements, and the resulting probabilities were checked against IGoR. In a later analysis, TCR-TCR, TCR-HLA and TCR-CMV co-occurrence was scored with hypergeometric tests, and a repertoire-size bias correction was applied to TCR pairs. To estimate false discovery rates, a later analysis permuted the HLA or CMV assignments 20 times. A later analysis grouped co-occurring TCRs with DBSCAN, adding TCRdist sequence similarity when clustering within HLA-allele-positive subsets. Repertoires with fewer than 30,000 or more than 120,000 public chains were left out of co-occurrence clustering, as were about 5 repertoires with anomalous nucleotide sharing. Held by TCRdb, this immuneACCESS table contains in-frame sequences only and omits some clones. Under half of the omission traces to an unresolved V gene where checked; the cause of the rest is unknown. That table supplies the V and J calls and clone size; D and trimming were determined from the DNA. Recorded for this sample are around 170,000 clones; roughly 84% of them occurred a single time. The ten largest clones capture around 0.41% of the sample.

This sample is drawn from a study of cytomegalovirus exposure and HLA in healthy donors listed by TCRdb under 2017. As for the study more broadly: In an earlier analysis of 450 to 750 of the donors, 250 to 350 Gb of sequence data and just under 120 million unique TCR beta sequences from about 179 million T cells were reported. Of the roughly 400 genotyped donors, over 65% fell in the genetic ancestry cluster associated with self-reported Caucasian donors. The number of donors typed differed by locus, with about 629-640 for A, B, C, DRB1 and DQB1, around 520 for DQA1, 600 to 610 for DPA1, and approximately 470 for DPB1. The study aimed to test whether signatures of past pathogen exposure could be identified by cataloging public T cell receptors. A later analysis re-analyzed previously published TCR beta repertoires from several hundred donors and added high-resolution HLA genotyping to study TCR occurrence patterns. To predict cytomegalovirus infection status, the study combined high-throughput TCR immunosequencing, statistical association of individual TCRs with disease status, and machine learning. The later analysis used no new phenotypic data to find candidate immune exposures, relying instead on TCR beta sequences and their occurrence across donors. Genome-wide SNP genotypes for about 65% of the 666 donors were used in a later genetic analysis, which treated that subset as a discovery cohort. Alongside the repertoire data, information on donor age, sex, ethnicity and CMV serostatus was compiled. To decide whether each TCR beta V gene segment behaved as functional or pseudogenic, an earlier analysis of some 570 of the donors relied on high-throughput TCR beta sequencing. A separate validation cohort of roughly 110 different subjects was used in addition to the 666-subject first cohort. Class I and class II HLA loci were covered by the typing at four-digit resolution. Using immunosequencing, the study profiled T cell repertoires from around 670 subjects and related those repertoires to cytomegalovirus serostatus. Every discovery cohort repertoire had been produced on one sequencing platform. On average, roughly 250,000 unique TCR beta nucleotide sequences were sequenced per donor among more than 350 genotyped donors of the cohort, with roughly 18% of those sequences being non-productive. Because of strong linkage in the cohort, roughly five DR-DQ haplotypes were treated as single units for association and clustering. About 300 gigabases of sequencing data and 70 million to 95 million unique TCR sequences made up an early release that covered some 640 HLA-typed donors. Findings and caveats that apply to the study as a whole: In a later analysis, most CMV-associated TCR beta chains were found to appear HLA-restricted, with HLA associations seemingly driven largely by CMV exposure. In both the original and validation cohorts, the classifier was reported to diagnose cytomegalovirus status with high specificity and sensitivity. Most TCR sequences were observed very rarely across donors, whereas some public TCRs were present in many individuals. In an earlier analysis of around 600 of the donors, most TCR beta V segments appeared in productive rearrangements about 87% or about 30% of the time, broadly matching IMGT annotations. A further reported finding was that TCR beta sequences accurately predicted the HLA-A and HLA-B alleles for most subjects in the first cohort. Only TCR beta chains were sequenced in this cohort, and the absence of alpha or paired-chain data limited detectable features. Because HLA typing was missing for some donors at each locus, association tests included only the typed subset. Fewer than 20 rarely observed V segments, including chromosome 9 orphons, were excluded from the earlier analysis of several hundred of the donors because counts were too low. Correlated functional status among segregating V segments might be attributable to linkage disequilibrium, but an unknown experimental factor could not be ruled out. Compared with the approximately 720-donor mean, donors in an Asian-associated ancestry cluster had fewer N-insertions in productive TCRs, according to a later genetic analysis. In a later analysis, HLA-associated TCR beta chains showed more clonal expansion and lower generation probabilities than non-associated chains that were equally common. Because the 87-base-pair reads could not distinguish some IMGT-functional V segments, including TRBV6-2 and TRBV6-3, those segments were excluded. Strong co-occurrence of HLA alleles, especially DR and DQ, made assigning TCR associations to individual alleles difficult. Specific HLA alleles were associated with roughly 16,000 TCR beta sequences at a false discovery rate of 0.05 in a later analysis. A group of highly shared sequence variants was considered likely to be a technical artifact of the sequencing pipeline. A total of fewer than 200 TCR beta chains were listed by the study as associated with cytomegalovirus. A few of the identified cytomegalovirus-associated TCR beta chains were confirmed in vitro to be specific for cytomegalovirus antigens. A later analysis reported that several top co-occurrence clusters appeared linked to parvovirus B19, influenza, CMV and Epstein-Barr virus. Roughly uniform sequencing depth across donors was assumed in presence/absence analyses, although this assumption may not hold. The only immune exposure information available for the cohort was CMV serostatus. According to the authors, the approach could potentially be generalized to other disease states and immunological phenotypes. In a later genetic analysis, a missense DCLRE1C variant was associated with V-gene and J-gene trimming of TCR beta chains, and the association was replicated in an independent cohort. According to a later analysis, TCR association rates differed among HLA loci, with DRB1 alleles showing the most associated TCRs and HLA-C alleles showing the fewest.

The cohort comprised some 680 healthy bone marrow donors. At the time of sampling, every cohort member was nominally healthy, though immune exposures that went unrecorded were likely present. The donor was CMV seronegative and was included in the group of under 450 seronegative cohort members. Each donor provided a peripheral blood sample, and peripheral blood mononuclear cells were used for TCR beta sequencing. Genomic DNA was extracted from the blood cell samples with the Qiagen DNeasy Blood Extraction Kit. The sequenced material came from PBMCs. Recombination connected TRBV19 to TRBJ1-5; TRBD1 lines up with 9 middle nucleotides. The sequence derives from a boy aged 2 to 9 in good health and CMV-seronegative. CDR3 reads: CASIGTGISNQPQHF. Here is the DNA: TGTGCCAGTATTGGGACAGGGATCAGCAATCAGCCCCAGCATTTT. This CDR3, with the reference TRBV19 and TRBJ1-5 proteins standing in past its ends, gives the full variable domain DGGITQSPKYLFRKEGQNVTLSCEQNLNHDAMYWYRQDPGQGLRLIYYSQIVNDFQKGDIAEGYSVSREKKESFPLTVTSAQKNPTAFYLCASIGTGISNQPQHFGDGTRLSIL.